Sequencing of this TCR beta chain was carried out in a study of T cell responses to AZD1222 COVID-19 vaccine. Study findings and constraints: Donors, mostly white British, included more females; clonal diversity was possibly underestimated. As reported, nearly half of all spike-specific TCRs target variant regions that are unmutated. Without day 14 samples, only post-peak T cell repertoires were studied.

Germline values: CDR1 MNHEY, CDR2 SMNVEV (reference sequence). V dropped 4 bases and J dropped 3 bases, with 10 bases sitting between them. The CDR3 sequence is 14 residues long. Assay: immunoSEQ multiplex PCR; the TCRdb copy retains only in-frame clones and omits some. The repertoire holds 100,000 to 150,000 clones, with under 90% as singletons. This clone came up once. Its target is unknown. V is TRBV27 and J is TRBJ1-5, with D possibly being TRBD1 (6 bases). The sequence was obtained from an adult in good health. This specimen was peripheral blood, taken on day 0 of AZD1222 vaccination. The CDR3 bases are TGTGCCAGCAGTTATCAGGGGATCAATCAGCCCCAGCATTTT. This encodes CASSYQGINQPQHF.